This T cell receptor (beta chain) was sequenced during a study of blood T cells in healthy people across ages. As for the study in general: Every two T cells gave about one barcoded beta molecule via template switching.

Combining a sample-barcoded 5' primer with a J-beta primer mix, a second PCR ran for roughly 6 to 11 cycles. One entry per CDR3 protein, called by TCRdb with MiXCR from the 5' RACE reads. The sample shows 850,000 to 1,100,000 distinct CDR3 sequences, less than 45% of them seen only once. J was trimmed by 9 bases and V by 1 base; bases with no gene match: 8. The CDR3 runs to 14 residues. The specimen sequenced was blood. The clonotype was recovered from a man between 18 and 29 years old in good health. The V call is TRBV12-3 or TRBV12-4, the J call TRBJ1-2, with TRBD1 matching over 7 bases. The CDR3 DNA is TGTGCCAGCAGTTTAGTCGACAGGGCGTATAGCTACACCTTC. It translates to CASSLVDRAYSYTF.